This T cell receptor (beta chain) was retrieved from a study of memory CD4+ T cells and cytomegalovirus serostatus. About the study: Of the healthy Belgian adults, fewer than 10 were CMV seropositive and 20 to 30 seronegative. General study points: CMV serostatus prediction reached median AUC roughly 0.95, or 0.91 with US-trained model. The CMV-associated TCR signature appears largely within the CD4+ memory repertoire. Of about 150 reported CMV TCRbeta sequences, under 70 were found in memory CD4+ repertoires.

The sort gate was single viable CD3+CD4+CD8-CD45RO+ cells for memory CD4+ T cells. Concerning this clone itself: Its antigen is currently unknown.

The assay was immunoSEQ multiplex PCR, and TCRdb's table has in-frame clones only and misses some. The sample includes under 55,000 clones, 60% to 80% of them seen just once. Sequencing was performed on memory CD4+ T cells from blood. The receptor was derived from an adult in good health and CMV-seronegative.

The CDR3 protein is CASSRDSYNEQFF. The DNA for the CDR3 is TGTGCCAGCTCACGGGACAGCTACAATGAGCAGTTCTTC. This chain joins TRBV18 and TRBJ2-1, with 7 bases lining up with TRBD1. The CDR3 is 13 residues long. Germline V gives CDR1 KGHSH, CDR2 LQKENI. V trimming: 4 bases; J trimming: 3 bases; junction bases outside the gene matches: 0.